Presented here are 4 T cell receptor beta chains from one specimen sequenced in a study of neoadjuvant anti-PD-1 for oral cavity cancer. The time point: after neoadjuvant nivolumab, at surgical resection. The method was immunoSEQ multiplex PCR; TCRdb's version includes in-frame clones alone and lacks a portion of them. The data show over 14,000 clones, about 73% seen once. Material: PBMCs, obtained after nivolumab (anti-PD-1) treatment. Receptors originate from a person aged 35-80 years with oral cavity squamous cell carcinoma.

This chain links TRBV5-1 with TRBJ2-2, with 7 bases aligning to TRBD1. The CDR3 loop spans 14 amino acids. With V trimmed by 4 bases and J by 7 bases, 7 bases remained unmatched. CDR1 is SGHRS and CDR2 is YFSETQ in the germline V gene. The CDR3 sequence is CASSPGTAHGELFF. The CDR3, as DNA: TGCGCCAGCAGCCCCGGGACAGCTCACGGGGAGCTGTTTTTT.

The rearrangement joins TRBV11-2 to TRBJ2-7; no definite D call. This CDR3 has 14 residues. Germline lookup yields CDR1 SGHAT and CDR2 FQNNGV. V was pared by 0 bases and J by 3 bases, with 9 bases between. The chain's CDR3 is CASSLERELYEQYF. CDR3 coding DNA: TGTGCCAGCAGCTTAGAGAGAGAACTCTACGAGCAGTACTTC.

The chain recombines TRBV2 with TRBJ1-5; D is undetermined. Trimming cost V 6 bases and J 4 bases, with 7 bases left between them. Germline V CDR1 and CDR2: SNHLY, FYNNEI. CDR3 size: 12 residues. CDR3 nucleotide sequence: TGTGCCAGCAGGGAGGGAAATCAGCCCCAGCATTTT. Translating it yields CASREGNQPQHF. The complete variable domain, with remaining parts taken from reference TRBV2 and TRBJ1-5, reads EPEVTQTPSHQVTQMGQEVILRCVPISNHLYFYWYRQILGQKVEFLVSFYNNEISEKSEIFDDQFSVERPDGSNFTLKIRSTKLEDSAMYFCASREGNQPQHFGDGTRLSIL.

This sequence joins TRBV11-2 and TRBJ2-5; 11 bases match TRBD2. CDR3 length: 17 residues. The V segment lost 6 bases and the J segment 3 bases; nucleotides outside the gene matches: 12. From germline, CDR1 is SGHAT and CDR2 FQNNGV. The CDR3 sequence: CASRHFRLAGKKETQYF. CDR3 nucleotides: TGTGCCAGCAGACATTTCCGACTAGCGGGGAAAAAAGAGACCCAGTACTTC.